The clone carrying this T cell receptor (beta chain) was detected a few times. Its specificity is not known. Study-wide results and caveats: In terms of TCR gene usage, tumor memory CD4+ T cells clustered together with blood and lymph node memory CD4+ cells, as well as with lymph node naive CD4+ cells. Larger-cohort validation covered only one TCR beta V-J rearrangement.

Full-length variable regions came from constant-region reverse primers plus semi-nested Nested Universal Primer A PCR. TCRdb processed the 5' RACE reads anew with MiXCR; each CDR3 protein has one entry. The sample has roughly 42,000 distinct CDR3 sequences, 22% seen once; the top ten hold around 4%. Germline CDR1 LGHDT, CDR2 YNNKEL (reference sequence). This CDR3 comprises 13 residues. Trimming left V 1 base short and J 4 bases short, with 7 bases between. Treg sorting used a CD4+CD25+CD127-/low gate. The sequenced sample consisted of Tregs sorted from blood. The receptor comes from a female donor with breast cancer. The chain carries TRBV3-1 and TRBJ1-1; D remains unclear. Written as DNA, the CDR3 is TGTGCCAGCAGCCAAGGGTACGGCACTGAAGCTTTCTTT. Translating gives CASSQGYGTEAFF.